This TCR beta chain was recovered during a study of T cell changes during pregnancy in multiple sclerosis. Generated by immunoSEQ multiplex PCR, the TCRdb table keeps only in-frame clones and is missing some. The sample carries some 41,000 clones, just over 90% recorded once. CDR1 and CDR2 from the germline V gene are SQVTM and ANQGSEA. The CDR3 loop spans 11 amino acids. Trimming removed 5 bases at V and 6 bases at J, with 9 bases between. The TCR was taken from a female donor with multiple sclerosis, enrolled in a pregnancy study. This chain joins TRBV29-1 and TRBJ2-3; D call uncertain. The sequencing sample was made of PBMCs (not recorded whether the cells were cultured). The CDR3 DNA reads TGCAGCGTTTCCTTAGAGGATACGCAGTATTTT. Its translation is CSVSLEDTQYF.